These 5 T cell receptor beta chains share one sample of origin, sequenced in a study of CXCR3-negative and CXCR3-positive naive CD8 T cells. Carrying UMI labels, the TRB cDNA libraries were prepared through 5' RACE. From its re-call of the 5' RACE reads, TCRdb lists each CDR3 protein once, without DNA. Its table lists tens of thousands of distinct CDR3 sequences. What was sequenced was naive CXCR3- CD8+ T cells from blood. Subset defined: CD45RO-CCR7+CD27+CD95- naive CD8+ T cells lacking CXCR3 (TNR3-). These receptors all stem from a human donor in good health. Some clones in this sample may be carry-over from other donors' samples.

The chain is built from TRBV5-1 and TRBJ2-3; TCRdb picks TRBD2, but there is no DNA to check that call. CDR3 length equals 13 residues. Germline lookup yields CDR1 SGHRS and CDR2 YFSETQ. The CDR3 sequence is CASRDLLTDTQYF.

This CDR3 reads CSASGAGGYTF. The chain employs TRBV20-1 and TRBJ1-2; the TRBD1 assignment by TCRdb is unverifiable without DNA. The CDR3 has 11 amino acids. Germline CDR1 is DFQATT and CDR2 is SNEGSKA (reference sequence).

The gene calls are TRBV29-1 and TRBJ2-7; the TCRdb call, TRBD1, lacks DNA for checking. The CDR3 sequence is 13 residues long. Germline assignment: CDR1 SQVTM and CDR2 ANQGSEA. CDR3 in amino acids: CSVDDRGRNEQYF.

CDR3 protein: CASSQETGGYNSPLHF. J is TRBJ1-6 and V is TRBV4-3; TCRdb lists TRBD1, though no DNA is available to test this call. Germline V gene data show CDR1 as LGHNA and CDR2 as YSLEER. This CDR3 contains 16 residues.

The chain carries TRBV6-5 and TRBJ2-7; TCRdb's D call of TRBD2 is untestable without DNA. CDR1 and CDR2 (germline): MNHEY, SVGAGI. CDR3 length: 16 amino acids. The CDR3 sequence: CASSVLAGSSSYEQYF.